Listed here are 4 T cell receptor beta chains from one sample, sequenced in a study of identical twins (dated by TCRdb to the mid-2010s). Library preparation used 5' RACE. TCRdb lists the instrument as Illumina HiSeq 2000. TCRdb cleaned the public reads at Q25 with fastp, built clones with MiXCR and kept in-frame beta chains. Each CDR3 protein gets just one entry, which takes the most common genes and DNA from the rows behind it. For this sample the table gives about 210,000 distinct CDR3 sequences, of which less than 9.5% were detected only once. About 5.2% of the sample is in the top ten clones. The sequenced sample was memory (CD45RO+) T cells sorted from blood. The label giving this sample's cell subset or site can be read as: CD45RO+ enriched T cells. These receptor sequences come from a woman between 18 and 29 years old in good health.

This clonotype was recorded many times. The chain has TRBV20-1 and TRBJ2-7; 8 positions match TRBD1. From germline, CDR1 is DFQATT and CDR2 SNEGSKA (reference sequence). The CDR3 sequence is 14 residues long. Trimming removed 3 bases from V and 0 bases from J; junction bases left unmatched: 4. CDR3 loop: CSARNRGSSYEQYF. In DNA form, the CDR3 reads TGCAGTGCTAGGAACAGGGGGAGCTCCTACGAGCAGTACTTC.

The chain combines TRBV6-1 with TRBJ2-1; 9 bases match TRBD2. The CDR3 is 16 residues long. Per the germline V gene, CDR1 is MNHNS and CDR2 is SASEGT. V lost 8 bases and J lost 4; bases outside the gene matches: 12. As DNA, the CDR3 is TGTGCCAGCTGTAAGGATCTAGCGGGGCTGTACAATGAGCAGTTCTTC. Translation: CASCKDLAGLYNEQFF.

This clonotype was recorded many times. The V gene is TRBV5-1, the J gene TRBJ2-5; 7 positions agree with TRBD2. Unmatched junction bases numbered 4, after V lost 4 bases and J lost 1 base. The CDR3 length is 14 residues. Germline V gene data show CDR1 as SGHRS and CDR2 as YFSETQ. Here the CDR3 reads CASSTGLVQETQYF. For the CDR3, the DNA is TGCGCCAGCAGCACCGGACTAGTCCAAGAGACCCAGTACTTC.

This clonotype was recorded at least ten times. The chain has TRBV10-3 and TRBJ2-7; TRBD2 is a possible D gene (5 bases). Trimming stripped 8 bases from V and 3 bases from J, with 8 bases between. This CDR3 region has 11 residues. CDR1 is ENHRY and CDR2 is SYGVKD in the germline V gene. Written as DNA, the CDR3 is TGTGCCATCCAAAGCGGCTACGAGCAGTACTTC. As protein: CAIQSGYEQYF.